Below are 13 T cell receptor beta chains sequenced from a single sample in a study of T-cell reconstitution after alpha-beta-depleted transplantation in children. TCRbeta library preparation incorporated unique molecular identifiers. TCRdb redid the calling of the PCR reads with MiXCR, one entry per CDR3 protein. The table shows about 460,000 distinct CDR3 sequences, with 9.5% to 15% occurring only once. The input for sequencing was PBMCs from the stem cell graft donor, taken from the stem cell graft. The receptors shown here come from a human donor who donated a stem cell graft to a child with combined immunodeficiency.

The chain couples TRBV9 to TRBJ2-7, with D maybe TRBD2 (6 bases). This CDR3 contains 14 residues. CDR1 is SGDLS and CDR2 is YYNGEE in the germline V gene. Trimming removed 5 bases at V and 7 bases at J, with 19 bases between. In nucleotides, the CDR3 is TGTGCCAGCAGTCCGGGAGTGCATACGTGGGAGCAGTACTTC. Translated, it gives CASSPGVHTWEQYF.

This clonotype was recorded at least ten times. The chain employs TRBV10-2 and TRBJ1-1, with a weak D call TRBD1 (5 bases). V was shortened by 10 bases and J by 3 bases, with 12 bases between the two germline ends. Per germline, CDR1 WSHSY and CDR2 SAAADI. The CDR3 loop spans 12 amino acids. The CDR3, as DNA: TGCGCCACCACCGGGGGTCACACTGAAGCTTTCTTT. It specifies CATTGGHTEAFF.

There are many counts of this clonotype. The chain carries TRBV12-3 or TRBV12-4 and TRBJ2-1; 13 positions match TRBD2. Trimming removed 10 bases from V and 8 bases from J; junction bases left unmatched: 5. This CDR3 is built from 13 residues. The CDR3 DNA follows: TGTGCCACCGGACTAGCGGGAGCGGATGAGCAGTTCTTC. Amino acid sequence: CATGLAGADEQFF.

CDR3 sequence reads: CASSLSSGSTEQFF. The CDR3 region has the DNA TGTGCCAGCAGTTTGTCTAGCGGGAGTACTGAGCAGTTCTTC. This chain uses TRBV12-3 or TRBV12-4 with TRBJ2-1, with 10 bases fitting TRBD2. The CDR3 loop spans 14 amino acids. V shed 3 bases and J 9 bases; nucleotides not matched to a gene: 5.

This clonotype showed up just a few times. The chain recombines TRBV6-1 with TRBJ1-2; D ambiguous. The CDR3 is 15 residues long. Trimming cost V 3 bases and J 6 bases, with 17 bases left between them. Germline V gives CDR1 MNHNS, CDR2 SASEGT. The CDR3 region has the DNA TGTGCCAGCAGTGACGGACGAGGCGGGAAGCATGGCTACACCTTC. The encoded protein is CASSDGRGGKHGYTF.

This rearrangement joins TRBV7-8 to TRBJ2-1; the D gene is possibly TRBD1 (7 bases). The CDR3 is 18 residues long. Germline V gives CDR1 SGHVS, CDR2 FQNEAQ. Trimming removed 4 bases at V and 3 bases at J, with 22 bases between. CDR3: CASSSIGSQGGFYNEQFF. The CDR3, as DNA: TGTGCCAGCAGCTCCATAGGTTCTCAGGGGGGTTTCTACAATGAGCAGTTCTTC.

This clonotype was detected only a few times. V is TRBV2 and J is TRBJ1-2, with D hard to call. Germline V gene data show CDR1 as SNHLY and CDR2 as FYNNEI. The V gene lost 0 bases and the J gene lost 4 bases, with 18 bases spanning the gap. The CDR3 has 17 residues. Written as DNA, the CDR3 is TGTGCCAGCAGTGAAGCGGTTAGGAGGGTTTCGTCCTATGGCTACACCTTC. Translated: CASSEAVRRVSSYGYTF.

This sequence joins TRBV7-2 and TRBJ1-4; a weak D match, TRBD1 (5 bases). Germline-derived CDR1 and CDR2 are SGHTA and FQGNSA. This CDR3 is 16 amino acids long. The V gene lost 1 base and the J gene lost 2 bases, with 11 bases spanning the gap. The DNA for the CDR3 is TGTGCCAGCAGCTTAGTGTCTAGGGGCACTAATGAAAAACTGTTTTTT. Its protein is CASSLVSRGTNEKLFF.

This clonotype was found many times. V usage is TRBV12-3 or TRBV12-4 and J usage is TRBJ2-7, with 9 bases aligning to TRBD1. Trimming took 5 bases from V and 2 from J; bases not matched to a gene: 4. The CDR3 spans 14 residues. CDR3 sequence: CASSTRDRAYEQYF. CDR3 bases: TGTGCCAGCAGTACCCGGGACAGGGCCTACGAGCAGTACTTC.

The table lists this clonotype with a few counts. V gene TRBV5-6 combines with J gene TRBJ2-7, with 10 bases identical to TRBD2. CDR1 is SGHDT, CDR2 YYEEEE, per germline. The CDR3 is 21 residues long. The ends lost 2 bases at V and 0 bases at J; junction bases unmatched: 20. CDR3 bases: TGTGCCAGCAGCTTAGTTACACTCGGACTAGCGGACCAACTCATCTCCTACGAGCAGTACTTC. Translated: CASSLVTLGLADQLISYEQYF.

This clonotype came up a few times. The gene calls are TRBV4-3 and TRBJ2-4; D not certain. Germline CDR1 and CDR2: LGHNA and YSLEER. The CDR3 extends over 17 amino acids. V was pared by 0 bases and J by 2 bases, with 14 bases between. The CDR3: CASSQDWDSLSKNIQYF. The DNA of the CDR3 is TGCGCCAGCAGCCAAGATTGGGATAGCTTATCCAAAAACATTCAGTACTTC.

In its sample, this clonotype was seen a few times. The V gene is TRBV5-1, the J gene TRBJ2-7, with TRBD2 identical over 12 bases. After removal of 2 bases from V and 0 bases from J, the junction contained 6 bases not matched to a gene. Germline CDR1 and CDR2: SGHRS and YFSETQ. This CDR3 spans 17 amino acids. This CDR3 reads CASSFRTSGTSSYEQYF. As DNA, the CDR3 is TGCGCCAGCAGCTTCCGGACTAGCGGGACCAGCTCCTACGAGCAGTACTTC.

This clonotype was observed at least ten times. This chain links TRBV12-3 or TRBV12-4 with TRBJ2-3; maybe TRBD1 (5 bases). The V end lost 1 base, the J end lost 2 bases, and 13 bases lay between the germline ends. There are 16 residues in the CDR3. Here the CDR3 DNA reads TGTGCCAGCAGTTTAGGGGGCTCACCCACCACAGATACGCAGTATTTT. This codes for CASSLGGSPTTDTQYF.